The 13 T cell receptor beta chains in this list originate from one sample, sequenced in a study of human T cells and chemical hapten exposure. MiXCR was run by TCRdb on the RACE reads, yielding one entry per CDR3 protein. This sample has tens of thousands of distinct CDR3 sequences; about 11% occur once, and the top ten carry 1% to 1.2%. Time point noted: patch test 3, about 24 weeks after DPC sensitization. Treatment reported: therapeutic diphenylcyclopropenone sensitization with weekly scalp DPC. Here the sequenced sample was whole blood, taken in connection with sensitization to the hapten diphenylcyclopropenone (DPC). Every receptor here comes from a woman aged 25 to 39 with alopecia areata. Some clones in this sample may be carry-over from other donors' samples.

This clonotype was recorded many times. V and J are TRBV20-1 and TRBJ2-1; maybe TRBD1 (7 bases). The CDR3 consists of 14 residues. The ends were cut back, 5 bases at V and 1 base at J, with 12 bases in the middle. Germline V gives CDR1 DFQATT, CDR2 SNEGSKA (reference sequence). Here the CDR3 DNA reads TGCAGTGCTTCTGCAGGGGGGTCCTACAATGAGCAGTTCTTC. This sequence encodes CSASAGGSYNEQFF.

The J gene is TRBJ1-1, the V gene TRBV11-1, with D possibly matching TRBD1 (5 bases). Trimming left V 1 base short and J 2 bases short, with 11 bases between. Germline V gene sequence: CDR1 SGHAT, CDR2 FQDESV (reference sequence). The CDR3 covers 15 residues. For the CDR3, the DNA is TGTGCCAGCAGCTTAGATTGGGGGTCTAACACTGAAGCTTTCTTT. Translating gives CASSLDWGSNTEAFF.

There are a few counts of this clonotype. The chain's CDR3 is CATRADANTGELFF. In nucleotides, the CDR3 is TGTGCCACCAGAGCGGACGCGAACACCGGGGAGCTGTTTTTT. This chain connects TRBV15 to TRBJ2-2, with TRBD2 as a possible D gene (5 bases). CDR1 and CDR2 from the germline V gene are LNHNV and YYDKDF (reference sequence). V was clipped by 6 bases and J by 0 bases, with 8 bases between them. The CDR3 consists of 14 residues.

This clonotype was detected only a few times. The rearrangement joins TRBV30 to TRBJ2-3; 10 bases agree with TRBD2. The CDR3 is 14 residues long. CDR1 GTSNPN and CDR2 SVGIG come from the germline V gene (reference sequence). V shed 3 bases, J shed 3 bases, and the junction held 3 bases outside the gene matches. For the CDR3, the DNA is TGTGCCTGGAGGACTAGCGGGCGGACAGATACGCAGTATTTT. This encodes CAWRTSGRTDTQYF.

At least ten counts were recorded for this clonotype. V and J are TRBV4-3 and TRBJ2-3; D may be TRBD1 or TRBD2 (6 bases each). There are 18 residues in the CDR3. CDR1 and CDR2 (germline): LGHNA, YSLEER. With 1 base removed from V and 2 bases from J, the gap between germline ends came to 19 bases. CDR3 amino acids: CASSQGGTPGAVTDTQYF. The CDR3 coding sequence is TGCGCCAGCAGCCAAGGGGGAACTCCGGGGGCGGTCACAGATACGCAGTATTTT.

This chain links TRBV7-6 with TRBJ2-1; D may correspond to TRBD1 or TRBD2 (5 bases each). Per germline, CDR1 SGHVS and CDR2 FNYEAQ. V was trimmed by 4 bases and J by 9 bases, leaving 19 bases between them. The CDR3 totals 15 residues. The CDR3 loop is CASSSQRDRWSEQFF. CDR3 coding DNA: TGTGCCAGCAGCTCCCAAAGGGACCGGTGGAGTGAGCAGTTCTTC. Full variable domain (missing parts from reference TRBV7-6 and TRBJ2-1): GAGVSQSPRYKVTKRGQDVALRCDPISGHVSLYWYRQALGQGPEFLTYFNYEAQQDKSGLPNDRFSAERPEGSISTLTIQRTEQRDSAMYRCASSSQRDRWSEQFFGPGTRLTVL.

There are many counts of this clonotype. The chain joins TRBV28 to TRBJ2-7; 7 bases fit TRBD1. Germline V gene lookup returns CDR1 MDHEN and CDR2 SYDVKM. Germline trimming cut 6 bases from V and 2 bases from J; bases unmatched to any gene: 10. The CDR3 totals 15 residues. The CDR3 region has the DNA TGTGCCAGCAGCACAAGACTGACAGGGACCTACGAGCAGTACGTC. Encoded protein: CASSTRLTGTYEQYV.

The V and J genes are TRBV5-5 and TRBJ1-3; D call uncertain. CDR1 SGHKS and CDR2 YYEKEE come from the germline V gene (reference sequence). Trimming removed 4 bases at V and 0 bases at J, with 14 bases between. The CDR3 loop spans 16 amino acids. CDR3 sequence (DNA): TGTGCCAGCAGCCGAGTCGGCGATAGCTCTGGAAACACCATATATTTT. Its protein is CASSRVGDSSGNTIYF.

This clonotype was observed a handful of times. The chain has TRBV28 and TRBJ2-1, with a possible D match to TRBD2 (6 bases). This CDR3 is 14 amino acids long. V lost 3 bases, J lost 6 bases, and 12 bases lay in between. Germline loops: CDR1 MDHEN, CDR2 SYDVKM. The chain's CDR3 is CASSFGPGVNEQFF. The CDR3 DNA sequence: TGTGCCAGCAGTTTCGGTCCGGGAGTCAATGAGCAGTTCTTC.

The gene calls are TRBV20-1 and TRBJ2-3, with TRBD2 matching over 12 bases. Trimming removed 2 bases from V and 4 bases from J; junction bases left unmatched: 7. CDR3 length equals 16 residues. Germline lookup yields CDR1 DFQATT and CDR2 SNEGSKA (reference sequence). The CDR3 region has the DNA TGCAGTGCTAGAAGCCAACTAGCGGGGGGCCCAGATACGCAGTATTTT. Its translation: CSARSQLAGGPDTQYF.

This clonotype was detected only a few times. The chain combines TRBV28 with TRBJ2-1, with 10 positions matching TRBD1. Germline V gives CDR1 MDHEN, CDR2 SYDVKM. Trimming cost V 5 bases and J 5 bases; bases outside gene matches: 6. The CDR3 length is 15 residues. CDR3 sequence (DNA): TGTGCCAGCAGTCTCCGGGACAGGGGAAACAATGAGCAGTTCTTC. The encoded protein is CASSLRDRGNNEQFF.

The chain is built from TRBV28 and TRBJ1-1, with D perhaps TRBD1 (5 bases). In germline, CDR1 is MDHEN, CDR2 SYDVKM. The CDR3 spans 14 residues. Deletions cut 10 bases from V and 4 bases from J, with 19 bases between. CDR3 in DNA: TGTGCCACCACAGGTTCGAGGGCCATCACTGAAGCTTTCTTT. This translates into CATTGSRAITEAFF.

This clonotype was found many times. The V and J genes are TRBV29-1 and TRBJ2-1, with 10 bases fitting TRBD2. V lost 7 bases to trimming and J lost 5 bases; unmatched junction nucleotides: 8. Germline-derived CDR1 and CDR2 are SQVTM and ANQGSEA. CDR3 size: 14 residues. The CDR3 reads CSAKLAGLNNEQFF. The CDR3, as DNA: TGCAGCGCGAAACTAGCGGGGCTGAACAATGAGCAGTTCTTC.